The present T cell receptor beta chain was sequenced within a study of identical twins. Germline-derived CDR1 and CDR2 are SGDLS and YYNGEE. Trimming removed 0 bases from V and 6 bases from J; junction bases left unmatched: 9. The CDR3 contains 17 residues. This clonotype was observed a handful of times. No donor was unhealthy or non-Caucasian. Carrying unique molecular identifiers, the cDNA also gained a universal primer site through template switching. MiXCR, applied by TCRdb to the 5' RACE reads, yields one record per CDR3 protein. The repertoire consists of roughly 200,000 distinct CDR3 sequences, with around 6.8% occurring once and the leading ten covering about 2%. The same specimen was also included in a second study, on yellow fever vaccine responses in identical twins.

The sample consisted of memory (CD45RO+) T cells sorted from blood. J is TRBJ2-1 and V is TRBV9, with 10 bases identical to TRBD2. This receptor was obtained from a woman aged 18-35 years in good health. The CDR3 nucleotides are TGTGCCAGCAGCGTAGGGATCCTAGCGGGGGCTCCCAATGAGCAGTTCTTC. Translating it yields CASSVGILAGAPNEQFF. Full variable domain (rest looked up from reference TRBV9 and TRBJ2-1): DSGVTQTPKHLITATGQRVTLRCSPRSGDLSVYWYQQSLDQGLQFLIQYYNGEERAKGNILERFSAQQFPDLHSELNLSSLELGDSALYFCASSVGILAGAPNEQFFGPGTRLTVL.